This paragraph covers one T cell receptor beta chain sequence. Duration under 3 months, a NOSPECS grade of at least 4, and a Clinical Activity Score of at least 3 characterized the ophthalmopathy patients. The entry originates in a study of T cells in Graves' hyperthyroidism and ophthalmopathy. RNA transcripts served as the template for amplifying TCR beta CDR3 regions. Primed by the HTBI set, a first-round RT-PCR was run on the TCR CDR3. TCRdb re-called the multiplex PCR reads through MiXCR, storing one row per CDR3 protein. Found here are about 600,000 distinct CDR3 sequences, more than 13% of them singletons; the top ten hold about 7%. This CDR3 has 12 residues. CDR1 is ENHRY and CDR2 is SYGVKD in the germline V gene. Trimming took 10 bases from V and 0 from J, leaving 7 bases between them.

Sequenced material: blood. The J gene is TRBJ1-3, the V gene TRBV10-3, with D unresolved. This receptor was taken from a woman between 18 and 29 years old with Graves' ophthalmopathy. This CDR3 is CANGDSGNTIYF. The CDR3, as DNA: TGTGCCAACGGGGACTCTGGAAACACCATATATTTT.